One T cell receptor (beta chain) is described in this entry. This clonotype occurred once. Its antigen is currently not known. No base qualities exist here, and no much larger clone lies one base off it. A lone read is weak support. The CDR3 sequence holds 12 residues, the cysteine and phenylalanine included. Here the CDR3 DNA is all that survives: 36 bases in frame from base 1. Per the germline V gene (reference sequence), GTSNPN is the CDR1 and SVGIG is the CDR2. Deletion took 7 bases off V and 4 bases off J, with a span of 12 bases between the germline ends. The sample originates from a study of T-cell reconstitution after alpha-beta-depleted transplantation in children (dated by TCRdb to 2016 to 2018). Notes on the research overall: T-cell immune reconstitution after TCRalphabeta/CD19-depleted allogeneic hematopoietic cell transplantation in children was quantitatively tracked in the study by means of TCR repertoire profiling. Broad study findings and their caveats: The apparently early alphabetaT-cell count recovery about two months after transplant was reportedly dependent on only several hundred rapidly expanded clones derived from non-depleted graft cells. The high TCRbeta diversity at day 60 in some patients was ascribed to recipient T cells and intrathymic progenitors that had survived conditioning. Over subsequent months, a decline in hyperexpanded clone frequencies was noted, and after one year, T-cell counts and TCRbeta diversity were mostly ascribed to newly produced T cells.

According to the study, the label for this sample's treatment or condition signals: allogeneic hematopoietic cell transplantation with graft depleted of TCRalphabeta T cells and CD19 B cells. The transplant recipients were children given TCRalphabeta/CD19-depleted allogeneic hematopoietic cell grafts. Library preparation was by PCR. Reads for this sample came from an Illumina HiSeq 2500. To normalize quantification of the TCRbeta repertoire, the TCR libraries were built with molecular barcoding that relied on unique molecular identifiers. In-frame beta chains were kept once TCRdb had trimmed the public reads at Q25 with fastp and called clones with MiXCR. Each entry is one CDR3 protein sequence, shown with its most common DNA and genes. This sample has a few hundred thousand distinct CDR3 sequences in its table, and about 45% of those were observed once. Clones ranked in the top ten supply roughly 27% of the sample.

This clonotype was obtained from a girl under 10 years old with aplastic anemia, due to receive a stem cell transplant. The chain couples TRBV30 to TRBJ2-3, with the identity of the D gene unclear. The sequenced sample was PBMCs, obtained before TCRalphabeta/CD19-depleted stem cell transplant. CDR3 loop: CASNGPADTQYF. The nucleotide sequence reads TGTGCCTCCAACGGACCAGCAGATACGCAGTATTTT.